This T cell receptor beta chain originates from a study of Ad26.COV2.S vaccination and SARS-CoV-2 variants. About the research overall: Ad26.COV2.S shots went into the muscle once or twice, 56 days apart. Regarding the study as a whole: People who got the vaccine or the placebo had similar non-spike TCR breadth.

This clone has a single count. As yet, its antigen is unknown. Germline V gene lookup returns CDR1 WSHSY and CDR2 SAAADI. The CDR3 has 19 amino acids. J gave up 2 bases and V 0 bases, and 6 bases lay outside the gene matches. Profiling relied on immunoSEQ multiplex PCR, and the TCRdb table lists in-frame clones only, not all of them. The sample yields about 350,000 clones, roughly nine tenths seen once. Treatment indicated: some 20 received Ad26.COV2.S at low or high dose, single or two shots; roughly five received placebo; per-sample allocation not given. Samples were taken on day 63 after the first vaccine or placebo injection. This person who donated was an adult of 18-55 years in Boston.

The source is a person aged 18-60 years who received the Ad26.COV2.S COVID-19 vaccine or a placebo. This chain links TRBV10-2 with TRBJ2-1; 14 bases agree with TRBD2. Source: peripheral blood, taken in a trial of Ad26.COV2.S vaccine versus placebo. Here the CDR3 reads CASSESGTSGGRPYNEQFF. The DNA of the CDR3 is TGCGCCAGCAGTGAGTCAGGGACTAGCGGGGGACGACCCTACAATGAGCAGTTCTTC.